This passage covers 9 T cell receptor beta chains from one sample sequenced in a study of radiotherapy plus CTLA-4 blockade in lung cancer. Repertoires were generated with immunoSEQ multiplex PCR, while TCRdb's copy carries only in-frame clones and drops some. The sample lists under 95,000 clones; 78% were seen once. This sample comprised peripheral blood, obtained from a patient treated with radiotherapy plus ipilimumab. These receptors came from a human donor with non-small cell lung cancer whose response to radiotherapy plus ipilimumab could not be evaluated. Some clones in this sample may be carry-over from other donors' samples.

This clone was counted a single time. The V and J genes are TRBV5-1 and TRBJ2-3, with D tentatively TRBD2 (5 bases). The CDR3 is made up of 15 amino acids. Germline V lookup: CDR1 SGHRS, CDR2 YFSETQ. Trimming stripped 9 bases from V and 2 bases from J, with 19 bases between. The chain's CDR3 is CATTLEGNPTDTQYF. DNA for the CDR3: TGCGCCACCACCTTAGAGGGAAACCCCACAGATACGCAGTATTTT.

V is TRBV6-1 and J is TRBJ2-5; 7 bases are shared with TRBD1. V shed 4 bases and J 3 bases; nucleotides not matched to a gene: 5. The CDR3 covers 14 residues. Germline CDR1 MNHNS, CDR2 SASEGT. The DNA of the CDR3 is TGTGCCAGCAGTGTGGACAGGATCGAAGAGACCCAGTACTTC. It translates to CASSVDRIEETQYF.

This clone turned up a few times. J is TRBJ2-7 and V is TRBV15, with a weak D call TRBD2 (6 bases). The CDR3 covers 15 residues. The V gene lost 0 bases and the J gene lost 3 bases, with 12 bases spanning the gap. Germline-derived CDR1 and CDR2 are LNHNV and YYDKDF (reference sequence). The CDR3: CATSRERGGYYEQYF. In DNA form, the CDR3 reads TGTGCCACCAGCAGAGAACGGGGAGGCTACTACGAGCAGTACTTC.

The rearrangement joins TRBV5-6 to TRBJ1-1; TRBD1 matches 9 bases. The CDR3 length is 15 residues. Germline trimming cut 3 bases from V and 4 bases from J; bases unmatched to any gene: 7. The germline V gene encodes CDR1 SGHDT and CDR2 YYEEEE. CDR3 loop: CASSSPRQGGTEAFF. DNA of the CDR3: TGTGCCAGCAGCTCCCCGCGACAGGGGGGCACTGAAGCTTTCTTT.

J is TRBJ1-2 and V is TRBV6-6, with 8 bases aligning to TRBD1. Germline V gene data show CDR1 as MNHNY and CDR2 as SVGAGI (reference sequence). The CDR3 length is 15 residues. Unmatched junction bases numbered 8, after V lost 2 bases and J lost 6 bases. The CDR3 loop reads CASSYGPTGDDGYTF. DNA of the CDR3: TGTGCCAGCAGTTACGGGCCGACAGGGGACGATGGCTACACCTTC.

V is TRBV28 and J is TRBJ2-7, with D possibly TRBD2 on 5 matching bases. The ends were cut back, 7 bases at V and 2 bases at J, with 15 bases in the middle. The CDR3 contains 14 residues. From germline, CDR1 is MDHEN and CDR2 SYDVKM. CDR3 bases: TGTGCCAGCAAAGGCGGGCAGATCACCTACGAGCAGTACTTC. Translating it yields CASKGGQITYEQYF.

The V gene is TRBV4-1, the J gene TRBJ2-7; 8 bases agree with TRBD1. This CDR3 spans 15 amino acids. Per the germline V gene, CDR1 is MGHRA and CDR2 is YSYEKL. J gave up 6 bases and V 4 bases, and 11 bases lay outside the gene matches. The CDR3 here is CASSPSGTGSCEQYF. The CDR3, as DNA: TGCGCCAGCAGCCCCTCCGGGACAGGATCGTGCGAGCAGTACTTC.

V gene TRBV9 combines with J gene TRBJ2-3; a possible D gene is TRBD2 (5 bases). The CDR3 sequence is 15 residues long. Germline V CDR1 and CDR2: SGDLS, YYNGEE. With 6 bases removed from V and 0 bases from J, the gap between germline ends came to 14 bases. The CDR3 bases are TGTGCCAGCACGGATAGGGAGACTAGCACAGATACGCAGTATTTT. Residues: CASTDRETSTDTQYF.

The chain carries TRBV28 and TRBJ1-5, with 10 bases lining up with TRBD1. CDR3 length: 15 residues. Germline CDR1 reads MDHEN; CDR2 reads SYDVKM. The V gene end was trimmed by 6 bases and the J gene end by 2 bases; junction bases not matched to a gene: 4. DNA for the CDR3: TGTGCCAGCAGCAGAGGACAGGGGGGCAATCAGCCCCAGCATTTT. Protein sequence: CASSRGQGGNQPQHF.